This T cell receptor (beta chain) was captured by sequencing in a study of regulatory T cells in long-lasting Graves disease. General study findings and limits: Persistent cases favored TRBV28, TRBJ1-2 and TRBJ2-5. In persistent patients, shared public clonotypes (more than 2,500) outnumbered those in new patients (about 970). Limited samples may have lowered accuracy.

After removal of 6 bases from V and 0 bases from J, the junction contained 11 bases not matched to a gene. The CDR3 is made up of 15 amino acids. The germline CDR1 and CDR2 sequences are DFQATT and SNEGSKA (reference sequence). Arm-PCR with iRepertoire HTBI primers amplified the CDR3 regions for these TCR beta libraries. TCRdb ran MiXCR on the multiplex PCR reads and lists one entry per CDR3 protein. The sample holds roughly 700,000 distinct CDR3 sequences, about 32% seen once. A word on this clonotype: The antigen is undetermined.

As to time point: persistent/refractory GD, antithyroid drugs over 5 years with positive TRAb. TCR sequences were obtained from RNA taken from PBMCs. The sequenced sample was peripheral blood mononuclear cells (PBMCs), obtained when the disease was refractory, from a patient treated with antithyroid drugs. The TCR comes from a female donor with Graves disease. The V and J genes are TRBV20-1 and TRBJ2-7, with 7 bases matching TRBD2. The CDR3 region is CSATPPGLPSYEQYF. The CDR3 DNA follows: TGCAGTGCCACACCCCCGGGACTACCCTCCTACGAGCAGTACTTC.